Below are 22 T cell receptor beta chains sequenced from a single sample in a study of blood T cell repertoires in COVID-19. The method was immunoSEQ multiplex PCR; TCRdb's version includes in-frame clones alone and lacks a portion of them. The data contain about 76,000 clones, around 90% of them singletons. The specimen was peripheral blood. These TCRs come from a human donor in a cohort sampled during active COVID-19.

The chain carries TRBV7-2 and TRBJ1-5; tentative D call: TRBD1 (6 bases). The CDR3 consists of 16 residues. CDR1 is SGHTA and CDR2 is FQGNSA in the germline V gene. Trimming pared 5 bases from V and 1 base from J, leaving 15 bases between. The CDR3 protein is CASSVDSTGSNQPQHF. The CDR3 DNA reads TGTGCCAGCAGCGTGGATTCTACAGGGAGCAATCAGCCCCAGCATTTT.

The chain is built from TRBV13 and TRBJ1-6; 8 bases line up with TRBD1. Germline-derived CDR1 and CDR2 are PRHDT and FYEKMQ (reference sequence). The ends lost 5 bases at V and 10 bases at J; junction bases unmatched: 10. This CDR3 is built from 15 residues. This CDR3 reads CASSQRTGNWSPLHF. In nucleotides, the CDR3 is TGTGCCAGCAGCCAGAGGACAGGGAATTGGTCACCCCTCCACTTT.

As regards this clone: One junction end disagrees with the germline gene, perhaps due to a read error. The chain combines TRBV18 with TRBJ1-1; TRBD1 agrees at 11 bases. Germline lookup yields CDR1 KGHSH and CDR2 LQKENI. The CDR3 spans 13 residues. This CDR3 is CASSPGQGEGLRF. The CDR3 DNA is TGTGCCAGCTCACCGGGACAGGGGGAGGGTCTTCGCTTT.

The chain recombines TRBV3-1 (or the pseudogene TRBV3-2) with TRBJ2-3, with D perhaps TRBD2 (6 bases). The CDR3 consists of 17 residues. The germline V and J ends were trimmed by 2 bases and 8 bases, with 23 bases remaining between them. In germline, CDR1 is LGHDT, CDR2 YNNKEL (reference sequence). This chain's CDR3 is CASSQMGSGQLGSTQYF. DNA for the CDR3: TGTGCCAGCAGCCAAATGGGGAGCGGGCAACTTGGGTCTACGCAGTATTTT.

This chain connects TRBV5-5 to TRBJ2-3, with 7 bases identical to TRBD1. Germline lookup yields CDR1 SGHKS and CDR2 YYEKEE (reference sequence). The CDR3 spans 14 residues. V trimming: 7 bases; J trimming: 2 bases; junction bases outside the gene matches: 7. CDR3 bases: TGTGCCAGCGTAATTGGACAGGCCACAGATACGCAGTATTTT. It encodes CASVIGQATDTQYF.

The genes are TRBV4-2 and TRBJ2-7, with no clear D. CDR1 is LGHNA and CDR2 is YNFKEQ in the germline V gene. The CDR3 sequence is 14 residues long. Between the trimmed V and J ends, which lost 1 base and 6 bases, there was a span of 13 bases. The CDR3 DNA reads as TGTGCCAGCAGCCAAGTGTCAGCAACAGTCGAGCAGTACTTC. Protein: CASSQVSATVEQYF.

This sequence joins TRBV4-3 and TRBJ1-4, with TRBD1 matching over 7 bases. Germline V gene data show CDR1 as LGHNA and CDR2 as YSLEER. Trimming took 0 bases from V and 0 from J; bases not matched to a gene: 10. This CDR3 region has 19 residues. DNA of the CDR3: TGCGCCAGCAGCCAAGATGTATTTGACAGGGTAGCAACTAATGAAAAACTGTTTTTT. Protein sequence: CASSQDVFDRVATNEKLFF.

The V gene is TRBV7-2, the J gene TRBJ2-5, with a possible D match to TRBD2 (7 bases). This CDR3 spans 14 amino acids. Germline CDR1 is SGHTA and CDR2 is FQGNSA. V was trimmed by 1 base and J by 5 bases, leaving 11 bases between them. CDR3 sequence: CASSLGGGLETQYF. Here the CDR3 DNA reads TGTGCCAGCAGCTTAGGGGGGGGGCTGGAGACCCAGTACTTC.

The J gene is TRBJ2-1, the V gene TRBV29-1, with TRBD1 matching 11 bases. J was trimmed by 7 bases and V by 4 bases; bases with no gene match: 9. The germline V gene encodes CDR1 SQVTM and CDR2 ANQGSEA. The CDR3 spans 15 residues. As DNA, the CDR3 is TGCAGCGTTGTCATCTGGACAGGGGGCCCGAATGAGCAGTTCTTC. It yields the protein CSVVIWTGGPNEQFF.

V gene TRBV3-1 (or the pseudogene TRBV3-2) combines with J gene TRBJ1-1, with 8 bases matching TRBD1. Germline V gene lookup returns CDR1 LGHDT and CDR2 YNNKEL (reference sequence). The CDR3 runs 14 residues. J was trimmed by 5 bases and V by 4 bases; bases with no gene match: 6. The CDR3 DNA is TGTGCCAGCAGCCCCTGGACAGGGTCTACTGAAGCTTTCTTT. Protein: CASSPWTGSTEAFF.

This chain uses TRBV10-3 with TRBJ2-7, with TRBD1 identical over 9 bases. Germline CDR1 and CDR2: ENHRY and SYGVKD. The CDR3 is 15 amino acids. J gave up 6 bases and V 0 bases, and 6 bases lay outside the gene matches. CDR3 DNA sequence: TGTGCCATCAGTGAGTCTTTACAGGACAGGGGCGAGCAGTACTTC. This codes for CAISESLQDRGEQYF.

To note about this clone: An end of the junction differs from the germline gene, which may be a read error. The chain combines TRBV11-2 with TRBJ1-5; D uncertain. Germline-derived CDR1 and CDR2 are SGHAT and FQNNGV. The CDR3 extends over 14 amino acids. The chain's CDR3 is CASSLVTVNRPQHF. CDR3 DNA sequence: TGTGCCAGCAGCTTAGTAACAGTCAATCGGCCCCAGCATTTT. Full variable domain (remainder filled in from reference TRBV11-2 and TRBJ1-5): EAGVAQSPRYKIIEKRQSVAFWCNPISGHATLYWYQQILGQGPKLLIQFQNNGVVDDSQLPKDRFSAERLKGVDSTLKIQPAKLEDSAVYLCASSLVTVNRPQHFGDGTRLSIL.

The gene calls are TRBV6-2 or TRBV6-3 and TRBJ2-3; D is possibly TRBD2 (5 bases). Germline CDR1 and CDR2: MNHEY and SVGEGT. The CDR3 sequence is 14 residues long. The germline V and J ends were trimmed by 2 bases and 2 bases, with 8 bases remaining between them. CDR3 DNA sequence: TGTGCCAGCAGTTACCGCGGGTCCACAGATACGCAGTATTTT. Its protein is CASSYRGSTDTQYF.

The chain joins TRBV6-5 to TRBJ2-3; D remains unclear. V gave up 2 bases and J gave up 0 bases, with 12 bases separating them. The CDR3 is 16 residues long. Germline CDR1 MNHEY, CDR2 SVGAGI. The CDR3 region has the DNA TGTGCCAGCAGTTACCTGCGCGGTTCAAGCACAGATACGCAGTATTTT. Protein product: CASSYLRGSSTDTQYF.

In its sample, this clone was seen once. The V gene is TRBV5-4, the J gene TRBJ1-2; D unclear. The CDR3 covers 14 residues. Trimming left V 2 bases short and J 0 bases short, with 8 bases between. The germline V gene has CDR1 SGHNT and CDR2 YYREEE (reference sequence). This CDR3 is CASSFQNPNYGYTF. DNA for the CDR3: TGTGCCAGCAGCTTCCAAAATCCTAACTATGGCTACACCTTC.

This clone was observed a single time. CDR3 loop: CASETSGTDTQYF. The CDR3 DNA reads as TGTGCCAGCGAGACTAGCGGCACAGATACGCAGTATTTT. The V and J genes are TRBV6-5 and TRBJ2-3, with TRBD2 identical over 8 bases. The CDR3 sequence is 13 residues long. V gave up 8 bases and J gave up 1 base; unmatched junction bases: 2. Looked up from germline, CDR1 is MNHEY and CDR2 is SVGAGI.

This chain joins TRBV6-5 and TRBJ1-1; perhaps TRBD1 as D (5 bases). Trimming shortened V by 2 bases and J by 4 bases, and 11 bases separated the two germline ends. Germline V CDR1 and CDR2: MNHEY, SVGAGI. The CDR3 length is 14 residues. CDR3 sequence: CASSYGMGGTEAFF. As DNA, the CDR3 is TGTGCCAGCAGTTACGGGATGGGGGGCACTGAAGCTTTCTTT.

A single count supports this clone. CDR3 region: CASSLPGSYNSPLHF. The CDR3 coding sequence is TGTGCCAGTAGTCTACCGGGATCCTATAATTCACCCCTCCACTTT. The rearrangement joins TRBV19 to TRBJ1-6; unclear D gene. The CDR3 covers 15 residues. The V and J ends lost 5 bases and 1 base respectively, with 9 bases between them. Germline V gives CDR1 LNHDA, CDR2 SQIVND (reference sequence).

The V gene is TRBV3-1 (or the pseudogene TRBV3-2), the J gene TRBJ2-5; 8 bases align to TRBD2. J lost 1 base, V lost 4 bases, and 11 bases had no gene match. CDR3 length: 17 residues. Germline loops: CDR1 LGHDT, CDR2 YNNKEL (reference sequence). Written as DNA, the CDR3 is TGTGCCAGCAGCCTAGAGCCAAGCGGGGGCATCCAAGAGACCCAGTACTTC. Protein sequence: CASSLEPSGGIQETQYF.

The chain recombines TRBV6-5 with TRBJ2-3; 10 bases map to TRBD2. This CDR3 is 13 amino acids long. CDR1 is MNHEY, CDR2 SVGAGI, per germline. V trimming: 10 bases; J trimming: 6 bases; junction bases outside the gene matches: 7. CDR3 protein: CATLSGGVDTQYF. CDR3 in DNA: TGTGCCACCCTAAGCGGGGGGGTTGATACGCAGTATTTT.

The J gene is TRBJ2-2, the V gene TRBV5-1, with D possibly being TRBD1 (5 bases). V lost 3 bases and J 0 bases, leaving 9 bases between the germline ends. The CDR3 is made up of 15 amino acids. The germline V gene has CDR1 SGHRS and CDR2 YFSETQ. The CDR3 sequence: CASSSDTSNTGELFF. The CDR3 nucleotides are TGCGCCAGCAGCTCGGACACCTCGAACACCGGGGAGCTGTTTTTT.

The rearrangement links TRBV6-2 or TRBV6-3 to TRBJ1-1; unclear D gene. Germline CDR1 and CDR2: MNHEY and SVGEGT. CDR3 length: 13 amino acids. Deletions cut 2 bases from V and 5 bases from J, with 9 bases between. The CDR3 bases are TGTGCCAGCAGTTACACACCTCAGACTGAAGCTTTCTTT. Translated: CASSYTPQTEAFF.